Each of the 19 T cell receptor beta chains below was sequenced from the same sample in a study of blood T cells in healthy people across ages. The use of a sample-barcoded 5' primer and a J-beta primer mix characterized a second PCR of roughly 7 to 12 cycles. TCRdb re-derived calls from the 5' RACE reads in MiXCR, one entry per CDR3 protein. The sample yields roughly 930,000 distinct CDR3 sequences, around 49% seen once. The sample was blood. Every receptor here comes from a man aged 25 to 45 in good health.

The chain couples TRBV6-2 or TRBV6-3 to TRBJ2-7; no definite D call. Trimming stripped 6 bases from V and 3 bases from J, with 12 bases between. The germline CDR1 and CDR2 sequences are MNHEY and SVGEGT. The CDR3 contains 13 residues. The CDR3 DNA sequence: TGTGCCAGCAGCCAAAGGACCCTCTACGAGCAGTACTTC. Protein: CASSQRTLYEQYF.

J is TRBJ2-3 and V is TRBV2, with D maybe TRBD2 (6 bases). The CDR3 contains 15 residues. The V and J ends lost 1 base and 2 bases respectively, with 10 bases between them. In germline, CDR1 is SNHLY, CDR2 FYNNEI. Here the CDR3 reads CASSEGAGNTDTQYF. The DNA of the CDR3 is TGTGCCAGCAGTGAAGGGGCGGGGAACACAGATACGCAGTATTTT.

Only a few counts were recorded for this clonotype. The V call is TRBV28, the J call TRBJ2-7; 7 bases are a match to TRBD2. Germline lookup yields CDR1 MDHEN and CDR2 SYDVKM. The CDR3 contains 12 residues. As DNA, the CDR3 is TGTGCGATCCGGTCAGCGGGGTACGAGCAGTACTTC. Residues: CAIRSAGYEQYF.

This clonotype was detected a few times. The chain has TRBV6-2 or TRBV6-3 and TRBJ2-5; 7 nucleotides match TRBD2. This CDR3 contains 16 residues. Germline CDR1 is MNHEY and CDR2 is SVGEGT. The V gene end was trimmed by 0 bases and the J gene end by 0 bases; junction bases not matched to a gene: 4. CDR3 residues: CASSYSKLAYQETQYF. The CDR3 coding sequence is TGTGCCAGCAGTTACTCGAAACTAGCGTACCAAGAGACCCAGTACTTC.

The gene calls are TRBV10-3 and TRBJ2-3; D call uncertain. This CDR3 has 11 residues. In germline, CDR1 is ENHRY, CDR2 SYGVKD. V dropped 2 bases and J dropped 7 bases, with 4 bases sitting between them. CDR3 bases: TGTGCCATCAGTGAGCGGAATACGCAGTATTTT. It encodes CAISERNTQYF.

V gene TRBV20-1 combines with J gene TRBJ2-3; 9 nucleotides agree with TRBD2. The trim removed 6 bases at V and 2 bases at J, leaving 6 bases unmatched. Germline assignment: CDR1 DFQATT and CDR2 SNEGSKA (reference sequence). The CDR3 loop spans 14 amino acids. The CDR3 region has the DNA TGCAGTGCCCCGGCTAGCGGGAACACAGATACGCAGTATTTT. Its translation is CSAPASGNTDTQYF.

This clonotype came up a few times. The V call is TRBV4-1, the J call TRBJ2-1, with D perhaps given as TRBD1 or TRBD2 (6 bases each). Germline CDR1 reads MGHRA; CDR2 reads YSYEKL. V was cut by 1 base and J by 2 bases, with 15 bases left in between. This CDR3 is built from 17 residues. CDR3 nucleotide sequence: TGCGCCAGCAGCCAAGGGCTGGGGGGCACGACCTACAATGAGCAGTTCTTC. Its protein is CASSQGLGGTTYNEQFF.

Only one count was recorded for this clonotype. The V and J genes are TRBV7-9 and TRBJ1-4, with a weak D call TRBD1 (6 bases). CDR3 size: 14 residues. CDR1 is SEHNR, CDR2 FQNEAQ, per germline (reference sequence). Trimming cost V 3 bases and J 4 bases, with 9 bases left between them. The CDR3 protein is CASSLDSFNEKLFF. As DNA, the CDR3 is TGTGCCAGCAGCTTGGACAGCTTTAATGAAAAACTGTTTTTT.

CDR3 residues: CASSQGGQGLFEKLFF. CDR3 sequence (DNA): TGTGCCAGCAGCCAGGGGGGACAGGGTCTATTTGAAAAACTGTTTTTT. The genes are TRBV3-1 and TRBJ1-4; TRBD1 matches 9 bases. This CDR3 comprises 16 residues. CDR1 and CDR2 (germline): LGHDT, YNNKEL (reference sequence). V lost 3 bases, J lost 7 bases, and 9 bases stayed unmatched.

The V and J genes are TRBV2 and TRBJ2-7; 8 bases are a match to TRBD2. Germline loops: CDR1 SNHLY, CDR2 FYNNEI. Trimming took 4 bases from V and 6 from J; bases not matched to a gene: 14. This CDR3 comprises 16 residues. CDR3 loop: CASSVFRTGGQSEQYF. CDR3 in DNA: TGTGCCAGCAGTGTATTCAGGACGGGGGGGCAATCCGAGCAGTACTTC.

The chain recombines TRBV5-6 with TRBJ2-1, with TRBD1 matching over 10 bases. V lost 0 bases and J lost 0; bases outside the gene matches: 6. The CDR3 length is 18 residues. Germline V CDR1 and CDR2: SGHDT, YYEEEE. CDR3 sequence reads: CASSLDVWTGGSYNEQFF. CDR3 DNA: TGTGCCAGCAGCTTGGACGTTTGGACAGGGGGCTCCTACAATGAGCAGTTCTTC.

Only a few counts were recorded for this clonotype. This chain uses TRBV21-1 with TRBJ1-6; the table calls TRBD1, which could not be checked here. TRBV21-1 is a known pseudogene. The CDR3 is made up of 17 amino acids. The CDR3 region is CASSKIARTARNSPLHF. In DNA, the CDR3 is TGTGCCAGCAGCAAGATAGCCAGGACAGCCCGTAATTCACCCCTCCACTTT.

This clonotype was picked up many times. The chain combines TRBV5-1 with TRBJ2-1; 11 bases align to TRBD2. The germline V gene encodes CDR1 SGHRS and CDR2 YFSETQ. The junction had 10 bases not matched to a gene; V was cut back by 2 bases and J by 0 bases. This CDR3 has 19 residues. The CDR3, as DNA: TGCGCCAGCAGCTTACGCCCTATTCTAGCGGGGGGCTCCTACAATGAGCAGTTCTTC. It is translated as CASSLRPILAGGSYNEQFF.

This clonotype occurred a few times. The gene calls are TRBV20-1 and TRBJ2-7; 13 bases fit TRBD2. Unmatched junction bases numbered 6, after V lost 6 bases and J lost 7 bases. CDR1 is DFQATT and CDR2 is SNEGSKA in the germline V gene (reference sequence). The CDR3 is 13 amino acids. CDR3 sequence reads: CSATLAGGQEQYF. Here the CDR3 DNA reads TGCAGTGCCACACTAGCGGGGGGGCAGGAGCAGTACTTC.

V and J are TRBV4-1 and TRBJ2-5; D gene ambiguous. Germline lookup yields CDR1 MGHRA and CDR2 YSYEKL. CDR3 size: 14 residues. V lost 1 base and J lost 5, with 11 bases in between. The CDR3 reads CASSQGAERETQYF. The CDR3 DNA reads TGCGCCAGCAGCCAAGGAGCAGAACGGGAGACCCAGTACTTC.

At least ten counts were recorded for this clonotype. CDR3 sequence reads: CSARDPGRGGTEAFF. As DNA, the CDR3 is TGCAGTGCTAGAGACCCCGGGAGGGGAGGCACTGAAGCTTTCTTT. The V call is TRBV20-1, the J call TRBJ1-1; TRBD1 might be the D (5 bases). V gave up 0 bases and J gave up 4 bases, with 15 bases separating them. CDR3 length equals 15 residues. The germline V gene encodes CDR1 DFQATT and CDR2 SNEGSKA (reference sequence).

In this sample, this clonotype turned up a few times. This chain joins TRBV2 and TRBJ2-4; the D gene is possibly TRBD1 (6 bases). Germline lookup yields CDR1 SNHLY and CDR2 FYNNEI. The V end was cut by 5 bases, the J end by 5 bases, with 10 bases between. The CDR3 runs 13 residues. The CDR3 DNA reads TGTGCCAGCAGTACAGGGCTGGAAAACATTCAGTACTTC. It is translated as CASSTGLENIQYF.

J is TRBJ1-2 and V is TRBV5-1, with 12 bases aligning to TRBD1. CDR1 is SGHRS and CDR2 is YFSETQ in the germline V gene. The length of the CDR3 is 15 residues. After removal of 4 bases from V and 4 bases from J, the junction contained 5 bases not matched to a gene. The CDR3 coding sequence is TGCGCCAGCAGCCCCTGGGACAGGGGGCTCTATGGCTACACCTTC. Protein: CASSPWDRGLYGYTF.

This clonotype was counted between two and nine times. The V and J genes are TRBV29-1 and TRBJ1-2; perhaps TRBD1 as D (6 bases). Germline V CDR1 and CDR2: SQVTM, ANQGSEA. V gave up 2 bases and J gave up 4 bases, with 11 bases separating them. CDR3 length: 13 residues. Written as DNA, the CDR3 is TGCAGCGTTGAAAAGGGGGGGATCTATGGCTACACCTTC. Protein sequence: CSVEKGGIYGYTF.